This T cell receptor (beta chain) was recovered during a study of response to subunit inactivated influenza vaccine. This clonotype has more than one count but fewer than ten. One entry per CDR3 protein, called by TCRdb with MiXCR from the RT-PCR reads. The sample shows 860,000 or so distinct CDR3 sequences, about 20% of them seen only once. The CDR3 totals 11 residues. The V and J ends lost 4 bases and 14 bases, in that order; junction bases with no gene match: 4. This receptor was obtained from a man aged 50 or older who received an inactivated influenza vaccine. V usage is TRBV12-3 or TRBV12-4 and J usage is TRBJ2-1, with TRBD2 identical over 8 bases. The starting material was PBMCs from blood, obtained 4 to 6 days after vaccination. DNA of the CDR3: TGTGCCAGCAGTTCCTTAGCGGGGAAGTTCTTC. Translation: CASSSLAGKFF.